This TCR beta chain was identified during a study of blood T cell repertoires in COVID-19. Per the germline V gene, CDR1 is MGHDK and CDR2 is SYGVNS. J was trimmed by 4 bases and V by 4 bases; bases with no gene match: 3. The CDR3 runs 13 residues. Study processing details: Nucleated cell counts were estimated from reference gene primer amplification. Sequenced by immunoSEQ multiplex PCR; TCRdb stores in-frame clones only, minus some. That table is the source of V, J and clone size, and D and trimming were worked out from the DNA. The data contain some 290,000 clones, around 78% of them seen just once; the ten biggest clones take up about 4.5%.

The receptor was isolated from a man between 60 and 75 years old who had recovered from COVID-19. The sequencing sample was made of peripheral blood. This chain uses TRBV25-1 with TRBJ2-5; 7 positions match TRBD1. CDR3 bases: TGTGCCAGCAGTGTAGGGGGCCGAGAGACCCAGTACTTC. It is translated as CASSVGGRETQYF.